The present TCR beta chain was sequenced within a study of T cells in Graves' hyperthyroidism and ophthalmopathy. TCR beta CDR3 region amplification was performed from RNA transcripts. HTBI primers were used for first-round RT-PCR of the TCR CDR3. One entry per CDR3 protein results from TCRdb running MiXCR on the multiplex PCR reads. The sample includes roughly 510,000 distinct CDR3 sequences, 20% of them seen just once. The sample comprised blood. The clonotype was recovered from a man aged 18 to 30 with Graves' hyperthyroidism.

CDR3 in DNA: TGTGCCACCGACTGGGGGTCCTACGAGCAGTACTTC. Protein product: CATDWGSYEQYF. This chain connects TRBV6-1 to TRBJ2-7; perhaps D is TRBD1 or TRBD2 (5 bases each). Germline assignment: CDR1 MNHNS and CDR2 SASEGT. Trimming removed 10 bases from V and 1 base from J, with 11 bases in between. The CDR3 is made up of 12 amino acids.